Listed here are 5 T cell receptor beta chains from one sample, sequenced in a study of T cells in Graves' hyperthyroidism and ophthalmopathy. TCR beta CDR3 sequences were amplified from RNA transcripts. HTBI primers were used for first-round RT-PCR of the TCR CDR3. Each CDR3 protein is one row after TCRdb ran MiXCR on the multiplex PCR reads. Seen here are approximately 690,000 distinct CDR3 sequences, less than 25% observed once, and the top ten hold 34%. The sample taken for sequencing was blood. Source of these receptors: a man aged 25 to 40 with Graves' ophthalmopathy.

This clonotype has ten or more counts. V gene TRBV11-2 combines with J gene TRBJ2-7; possibly TRBD2 for D (7 bases). Germline assignment: CDR1 SGHAT and CDR2 FQNNGV. This CDR3 is 16 amino acids long. V was shortened by 4 bases and J by 6 bases, with 22 bases between the two germline ends. CDR3 protein: CASSSTTLGRGPEQYF. Written as DNA, the CDR3 is TGTGCCAGCAGCTCAACCACGCTAGGGCGGGGGCCCGAGCAGTACTTC.

This clonotype has only a few counts. The gene calls are TRBV9 and TRBJ1-2; D unresolved. CDR1 and CDR2 (germline): SGDLS, YYNGEE. CDR3 length equals 13 residues. Trimming removed 2 bases at V and 0 bases at J, with 5 bases between. The CDR3 reads CASSVTSNYGYTF. CDR3 nucleotide sequence: TGTGCCAGCAGCGTTACTTCTAACTATGGCTACACCTTC.

This clonotype was seen once. V usage is TRBV30 and J usage is TRBJ2-7, with D possibly matching TRBD2 (6 bases). The CDR3 spans 14 residues. CDR1 GTSNPN and CDR2 SVGIG come from the germline V gene (reference sequence). V lost 0 bases and J lost 4, with 13 bases in between. CDR3 sequence reads: CAWSVGGAIYEQYF. CDR3 in DNA: TGTGCCTGGAGTGTTGGCGGGGCCATATACGAGCAGTACTTC. Drawing the rest from reference TRBV30 and TRBJ2-7, the complete variable domain is SQTIHQWPATLVQPVGSPLSLECTVEGTSNPNLYWYRQAAGRGLQLLFYSVGIGQISSEVPQNLSASRPQDRQFILSSKKLLLSDSGFYLCAWSVGGAIYEQYFGPGTRLTVT.

Concerning this clonotype itself: This sequence may be a read error, since a much larger clone differs from it by one base. The V call is TRBV28, the J call TRBJ1-5; TRBD1 might be the D (6 bases). Germline V gives CDR1 MDHEN, CDR2 SYDVKM. The CDR3 spans 14 residues. The DNA of the CDR3 is TGTGCCAGCGGTTTATACGGCAGGGGAGCGCCCCAGCATTTT. Amino acid sequence: CASGLYGRGAPQHF.

The chain has TRBV5-1 and TRBJ2-3; TRBD1 or TRBD2 may be the D gene (5 bases each). Looked up from germline, CDR1 is SGHRS and CDR2 is YFSETQ. Trimming took off 0 bases at V and 4 bases at J, with 21 bases between the two ends. The CDR3 is made up of 18 amino acids. This CDR3 is CASSLVGTVTLRSDTQYF. CDR3 nucleotide sequence: TGCGCCAGCAGCTTGGTAGGGACGGTGACCTTACGCTCAGATACGCAGTATTTT. The whole variable domain, filled in from reference TRBV5-1 and TRBJ2-3, reads KAGVTQTPRYLIKTRGQQVTLSCSPISGHRSVSWYQQTPGQGLQFLFEYFSETQRNKGNFPGRFSGRQFSNSRSEMNVSTLELGDSALYLCASSLVGTVTLRSDTQYFGPGTRLTVL.